Listed below are T cell receptor beta chains from one sample, sequenced in a study of cytomegalovirus exposure and HLA in healthy donors. Assay used: immunoSEQ multiplex PCR; TCRdb lists only in-frame clones, some missing. This sample contains 150,000 to 250,000 clones. The sequencing sample was made of PBMCs. These receptors came from a boy aged 5-17 years in good health and CMV-seronegative. The conserved cysteine and the conserved F or W are not part of the CDR3 here. Fields, in order: CDR3 length, J gene, V gene, CDR3 protein.

length: 15
J: TRBJ2-2
V: TRBV4-2
CDR3: ASSHPPTGGRTGELF

length: 11
J: TRBJ1-1
V: TRBV29-1
CDR3: SVERHLNTEAF

length: 15
J: TRBJ2-1
V: TRBV18
CDR3: ASSPRTGDNSYNEQF

length: 13
J: TRBJ2-1
V: TRBV2
CDR3: ASSDATSGDNEQF

length: 11
J: TRBJ2-1
V: TRBV9
CDR3: ASSGTGGNEQF

length: 13
J: TRBJ2-7
V: TRBV19
CDR3: ASSIRWTGPYEQY

length: 15
J: TRBJ2-1
V: TRBV27
CDR3: ASSLLRLAGGNNEQF

length: 15
J: TRBJ2-2
V: TRBV11-3
CDR3: ASSLGATGGRTGELF

length: 13
J: TRBJ1-3
V: TRBV27
CDR3: ASSLFQGAGNTIY

length: 12
J: TRBJ2-5
V: TRBV7-2
CDR3: ASSLYGGRETQY